The present entry profiles one T cell receptor beta chain with its context. Some clones are missing from TCRdb's copy, which holds only in-frame ones; the method was immunoSEQ multiplex PCR. The sample lists some 11,000 clones; about 80% were seen once. Noted treatment: randomized to nivolumab then ipilimumab (arm A) or the reverse (arm B). These data are taken from a study of sequential checkpoint blockade in melanoma. Germline loops: CDR1 LNHDA, CDR2 SQIVND (reference sequence). Trimming stripped 1 base from V and 3 bases from J, with 7 bases between. The CDR3 runs 14 residues. The sequence was obtained from a human donor with melanoma. The specimen was CD8+ T cells sorted from blood (inferred from file names), collected from a patient given nivolumab and ipilimumab in sequence. V usage is TRBV19 and J usage is TRBJ1-5; D not resolved. CDR3 protein: CASSIGGFNQPQHF. The CDR3 nucleotides read TGTGCCAGTAGTATAGGAGGGTTCAATCAGCCCCAGCATTTT.